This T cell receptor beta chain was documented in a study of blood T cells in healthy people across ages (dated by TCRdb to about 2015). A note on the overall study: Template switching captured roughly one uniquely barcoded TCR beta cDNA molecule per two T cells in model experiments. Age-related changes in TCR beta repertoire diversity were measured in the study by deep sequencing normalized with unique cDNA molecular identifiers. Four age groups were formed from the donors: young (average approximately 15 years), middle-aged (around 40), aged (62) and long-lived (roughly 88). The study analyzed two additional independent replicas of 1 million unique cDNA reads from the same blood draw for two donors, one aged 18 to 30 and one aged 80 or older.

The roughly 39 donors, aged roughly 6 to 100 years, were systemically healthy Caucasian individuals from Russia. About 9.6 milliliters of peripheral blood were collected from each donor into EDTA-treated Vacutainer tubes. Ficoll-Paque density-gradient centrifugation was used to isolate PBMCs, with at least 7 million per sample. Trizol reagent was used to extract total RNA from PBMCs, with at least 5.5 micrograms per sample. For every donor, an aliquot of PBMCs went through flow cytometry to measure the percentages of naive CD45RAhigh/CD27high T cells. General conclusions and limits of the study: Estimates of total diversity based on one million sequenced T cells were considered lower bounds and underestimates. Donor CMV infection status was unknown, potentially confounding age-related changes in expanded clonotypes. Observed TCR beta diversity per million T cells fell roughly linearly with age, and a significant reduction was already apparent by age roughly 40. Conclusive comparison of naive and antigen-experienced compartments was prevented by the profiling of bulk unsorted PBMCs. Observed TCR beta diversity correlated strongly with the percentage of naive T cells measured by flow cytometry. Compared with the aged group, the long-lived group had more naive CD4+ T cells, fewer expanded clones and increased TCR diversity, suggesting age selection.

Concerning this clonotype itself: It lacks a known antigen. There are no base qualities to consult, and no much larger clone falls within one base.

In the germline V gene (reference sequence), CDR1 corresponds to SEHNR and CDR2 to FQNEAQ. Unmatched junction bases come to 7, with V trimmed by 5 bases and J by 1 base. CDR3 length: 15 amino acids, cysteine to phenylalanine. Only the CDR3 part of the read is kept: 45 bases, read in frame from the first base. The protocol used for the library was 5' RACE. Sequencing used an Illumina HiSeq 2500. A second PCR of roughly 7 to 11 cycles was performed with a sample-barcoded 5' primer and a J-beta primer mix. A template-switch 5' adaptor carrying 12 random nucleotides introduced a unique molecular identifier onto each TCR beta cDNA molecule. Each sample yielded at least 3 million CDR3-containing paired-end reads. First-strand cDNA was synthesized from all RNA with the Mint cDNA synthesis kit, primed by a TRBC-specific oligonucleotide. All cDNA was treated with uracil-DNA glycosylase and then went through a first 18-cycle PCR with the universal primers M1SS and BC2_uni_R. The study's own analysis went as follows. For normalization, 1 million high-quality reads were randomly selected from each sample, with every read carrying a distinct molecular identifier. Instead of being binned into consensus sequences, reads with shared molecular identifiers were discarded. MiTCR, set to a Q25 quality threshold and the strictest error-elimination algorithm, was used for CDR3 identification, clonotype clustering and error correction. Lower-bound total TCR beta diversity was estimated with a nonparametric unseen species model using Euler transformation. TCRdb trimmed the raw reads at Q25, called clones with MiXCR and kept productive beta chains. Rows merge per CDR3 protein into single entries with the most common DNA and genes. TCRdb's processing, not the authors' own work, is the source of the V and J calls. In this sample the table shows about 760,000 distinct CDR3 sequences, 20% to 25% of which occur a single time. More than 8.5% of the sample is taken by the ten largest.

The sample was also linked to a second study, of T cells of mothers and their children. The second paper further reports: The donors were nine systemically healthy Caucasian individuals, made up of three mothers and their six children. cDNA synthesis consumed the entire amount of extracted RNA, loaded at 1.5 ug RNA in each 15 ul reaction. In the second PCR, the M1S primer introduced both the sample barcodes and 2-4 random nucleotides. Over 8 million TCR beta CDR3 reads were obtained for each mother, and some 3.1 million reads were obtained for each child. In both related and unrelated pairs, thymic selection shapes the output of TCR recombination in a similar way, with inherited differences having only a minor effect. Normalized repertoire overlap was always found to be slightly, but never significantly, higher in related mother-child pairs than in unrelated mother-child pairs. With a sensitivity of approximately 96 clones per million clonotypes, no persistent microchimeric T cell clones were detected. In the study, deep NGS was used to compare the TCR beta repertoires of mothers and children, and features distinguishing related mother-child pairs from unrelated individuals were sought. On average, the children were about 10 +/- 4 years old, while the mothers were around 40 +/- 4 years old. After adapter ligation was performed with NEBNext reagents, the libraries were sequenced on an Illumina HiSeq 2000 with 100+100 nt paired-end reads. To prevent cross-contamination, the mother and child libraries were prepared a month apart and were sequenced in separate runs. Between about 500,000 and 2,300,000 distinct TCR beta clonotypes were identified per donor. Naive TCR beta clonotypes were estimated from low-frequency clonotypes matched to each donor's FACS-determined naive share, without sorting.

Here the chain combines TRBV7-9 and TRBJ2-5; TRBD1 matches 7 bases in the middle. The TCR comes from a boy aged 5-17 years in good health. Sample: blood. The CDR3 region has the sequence CASSPRQGLQETQYF. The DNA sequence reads TGTGCCAGCAGCCCACGACAGGGCCTCCAAGAGACCCAGTACTTC.